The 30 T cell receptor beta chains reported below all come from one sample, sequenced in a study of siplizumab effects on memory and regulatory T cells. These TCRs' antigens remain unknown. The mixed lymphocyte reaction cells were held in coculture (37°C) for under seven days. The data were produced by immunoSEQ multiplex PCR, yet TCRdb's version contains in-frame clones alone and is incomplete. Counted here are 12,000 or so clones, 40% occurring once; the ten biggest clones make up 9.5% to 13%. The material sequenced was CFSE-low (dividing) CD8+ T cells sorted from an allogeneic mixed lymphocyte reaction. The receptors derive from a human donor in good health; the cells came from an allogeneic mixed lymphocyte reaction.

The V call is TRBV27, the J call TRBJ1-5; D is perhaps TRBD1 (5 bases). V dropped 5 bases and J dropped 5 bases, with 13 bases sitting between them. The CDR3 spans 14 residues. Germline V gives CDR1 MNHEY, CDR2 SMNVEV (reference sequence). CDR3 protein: CASSPGTDYQPQHF. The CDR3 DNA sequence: TGTGCCAGCAGTCCCGGGACTGACTATCAGCCCCAGCATTTT.

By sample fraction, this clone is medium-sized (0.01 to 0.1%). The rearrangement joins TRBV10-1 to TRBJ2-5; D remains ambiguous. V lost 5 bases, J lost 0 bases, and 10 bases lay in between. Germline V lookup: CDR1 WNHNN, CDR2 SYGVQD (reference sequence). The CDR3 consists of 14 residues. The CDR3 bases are TGCGCCAGCAGTCGTCAAAAGTACCAAGAGACCCAGTACTTC. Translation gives CASSRQKYQETQYF.

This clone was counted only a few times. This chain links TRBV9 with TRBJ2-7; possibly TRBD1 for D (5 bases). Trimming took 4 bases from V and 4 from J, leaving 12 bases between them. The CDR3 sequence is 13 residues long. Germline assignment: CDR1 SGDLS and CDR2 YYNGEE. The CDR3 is CASSFDSGYEQYF. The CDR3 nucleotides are TGTGCCAGCAGCTTCGACAGTGGGTACGAGCAGTACTTC.

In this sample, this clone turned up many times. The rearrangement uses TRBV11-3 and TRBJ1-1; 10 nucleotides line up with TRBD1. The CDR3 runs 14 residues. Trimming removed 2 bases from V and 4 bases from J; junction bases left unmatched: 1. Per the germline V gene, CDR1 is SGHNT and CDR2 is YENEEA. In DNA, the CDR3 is TGTGCCAGCAGCTTACGGGACAGGGGCACTGAAGCTTTCTTT. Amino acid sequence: CASSLRDRGTEAFF.

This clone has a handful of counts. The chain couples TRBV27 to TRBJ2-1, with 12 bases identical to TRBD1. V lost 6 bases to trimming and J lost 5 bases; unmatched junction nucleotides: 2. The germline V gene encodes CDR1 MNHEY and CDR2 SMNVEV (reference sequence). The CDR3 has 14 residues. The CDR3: CASRGTGGNNEQFF. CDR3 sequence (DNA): TGTGCCAGCAGGGGGACAGGGGGCAACAATGAGCAGTTCTTC.

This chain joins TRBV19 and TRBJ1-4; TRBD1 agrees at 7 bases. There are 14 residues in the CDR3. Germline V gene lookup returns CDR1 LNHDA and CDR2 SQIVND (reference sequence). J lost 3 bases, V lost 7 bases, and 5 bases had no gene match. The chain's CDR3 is CASTLGQPNEKLFF. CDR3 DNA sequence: TGTGCCAGTACCCTGGGACAGCCTAATGAAAAACTGTTTTTT.

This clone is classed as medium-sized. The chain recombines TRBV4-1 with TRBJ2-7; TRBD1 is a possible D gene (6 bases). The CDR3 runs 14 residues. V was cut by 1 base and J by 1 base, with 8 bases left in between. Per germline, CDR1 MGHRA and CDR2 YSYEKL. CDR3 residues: CASSQARGSYEQYF. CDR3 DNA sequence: TGCGCCAGCAGCCAAGCCAGGGGATCCTACGAGCAGTACTTC.

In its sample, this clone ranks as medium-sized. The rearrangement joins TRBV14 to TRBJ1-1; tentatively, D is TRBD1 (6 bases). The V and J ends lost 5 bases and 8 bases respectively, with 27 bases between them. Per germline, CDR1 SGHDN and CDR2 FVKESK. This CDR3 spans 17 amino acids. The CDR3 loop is CASSIPPGVGWLSEAFF. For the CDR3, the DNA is TGTGCCAGCAGCATCCCCCCAGGGGTAGGGTGGCTTTCCGAAGCTTTCTTT.

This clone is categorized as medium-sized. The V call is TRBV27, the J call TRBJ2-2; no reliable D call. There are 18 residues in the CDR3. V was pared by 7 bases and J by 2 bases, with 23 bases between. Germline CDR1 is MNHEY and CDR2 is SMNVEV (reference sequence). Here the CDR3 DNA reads TGTGCCAGCACCAGAGACCCCCAAGCTGGACCCAACACCGGGGAGCTGTTTTTT. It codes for CASTRDPQAGPNTGELFF.

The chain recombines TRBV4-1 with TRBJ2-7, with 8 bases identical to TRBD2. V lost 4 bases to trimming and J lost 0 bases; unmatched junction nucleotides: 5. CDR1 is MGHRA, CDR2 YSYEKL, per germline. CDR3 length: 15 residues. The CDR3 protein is CASSPIAGSSYEQYF. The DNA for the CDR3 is TGCGCCAGCAGCCCCATAGCGGGAAGCTCCTACGAGCAGTACTTC.

CDR3 sequence (DNA): TGTGCCCCCGGGACAATCGGGTCCACCTTC. It specifies CAPGTIGSTF. The rearrangement links TRBV27 to TRBJ1-2; the D gene is possibly TRBD1 (6 bases). The CDR3 length is 10 residues. Trimming pared 11 bases from V and 13 bases from J, leaving 17 bases between. The germline CDR1 and CDR2 sequences are MNHEY and SMNVEV (reference sequence).

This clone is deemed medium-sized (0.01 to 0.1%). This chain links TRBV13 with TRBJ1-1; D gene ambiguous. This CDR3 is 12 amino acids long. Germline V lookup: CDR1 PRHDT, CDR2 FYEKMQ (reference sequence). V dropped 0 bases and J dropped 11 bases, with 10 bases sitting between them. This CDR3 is CASSLGANGAFF. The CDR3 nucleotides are TGTGCCAGCAGCTTAGGCGCGAACGGCGCTTTCTTT.

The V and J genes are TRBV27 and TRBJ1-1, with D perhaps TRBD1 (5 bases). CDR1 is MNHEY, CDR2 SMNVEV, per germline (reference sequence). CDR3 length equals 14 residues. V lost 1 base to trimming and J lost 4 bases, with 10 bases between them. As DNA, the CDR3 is TGTGCCAGCAGTTTATTCTCCGGGGGCACTGAAGCTTTCTTT. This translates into CASSLFSGGTEAFF.

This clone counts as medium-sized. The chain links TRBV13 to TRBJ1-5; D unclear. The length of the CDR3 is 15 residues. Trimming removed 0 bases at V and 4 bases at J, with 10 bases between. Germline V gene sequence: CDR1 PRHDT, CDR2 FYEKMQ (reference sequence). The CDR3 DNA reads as TGTGCCAGCAGCTTAGGCCAATTGGGTAATCAGCCCCAGCATTTT. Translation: CASSLGQLGNQPQHF. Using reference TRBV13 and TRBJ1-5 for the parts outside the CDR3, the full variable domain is AAGVIQSPRHLIKEKRETATLKCYPIPRHDTVYWYQQGPGQDPQFLISFYEKMQSDKGSIPDRFSAQQFSDYHSELNMSSLELGDSALYFCASSLGQLGNQPQHFGDGTRLSIL.

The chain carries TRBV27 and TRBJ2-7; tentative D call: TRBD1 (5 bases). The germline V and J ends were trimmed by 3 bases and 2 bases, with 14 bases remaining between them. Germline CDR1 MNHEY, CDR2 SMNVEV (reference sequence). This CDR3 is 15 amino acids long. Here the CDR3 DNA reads TGTGCCAGCAGTTTGGTAGGGGATCCCCCCTACGAGCAGTACTTC. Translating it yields CASSLVGDPPYEQYF.

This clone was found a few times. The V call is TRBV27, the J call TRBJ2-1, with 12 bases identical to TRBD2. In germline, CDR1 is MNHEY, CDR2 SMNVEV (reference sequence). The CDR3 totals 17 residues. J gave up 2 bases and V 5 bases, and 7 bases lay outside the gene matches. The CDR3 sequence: CASSPLGLAGPYNEQFF. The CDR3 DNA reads TGTGCCAGCAGTCCTCTCGGACTAGCGGGACCCTACAATGAGCAGTTCTTC.

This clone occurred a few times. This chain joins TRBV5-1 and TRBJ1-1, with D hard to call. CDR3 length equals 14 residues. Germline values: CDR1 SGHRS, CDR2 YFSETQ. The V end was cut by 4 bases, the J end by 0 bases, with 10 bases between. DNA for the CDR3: TGCGCCAGCAGCGATGGATTTATGAACACTGAAGCTTTCTTT. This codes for CASSDGFMNTEAFF. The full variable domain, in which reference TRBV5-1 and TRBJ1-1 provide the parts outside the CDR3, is KAGVTQTPRYLIKTRGQQVTLSCSPISGHRSVSWYQQTPGQGLQFLFEYFSETQRNKGNFPGRFSGRQFSNSRSEMNVSTLELGDSALYLCASSDGFMNTEAFFGQGTRLTVV.

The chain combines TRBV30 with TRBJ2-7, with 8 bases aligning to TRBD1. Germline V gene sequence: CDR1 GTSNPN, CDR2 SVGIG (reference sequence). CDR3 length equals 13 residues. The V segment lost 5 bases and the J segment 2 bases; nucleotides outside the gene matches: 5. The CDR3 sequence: CAWALDRAYEQYF. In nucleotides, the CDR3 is TGTGCCTGGGCCCTGGACAGGGCCTACGAGCAGTACTTC.

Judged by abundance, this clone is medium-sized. The CDR3 DNA is TGTGCCAGCAGTTTATTAGGGGACTCCTACGAGCAGTACTTC. This gives the protein CASSLLGDSYEQYF. The chain couples TRBV27 to TRBJ2-7; weak D call: TRBD1 (5 bases). The germline CDR1 and CDR2 sequences are MNHEY and SMNVEV (reference sequence). CDR3 size: 14 residues. The V and J ends lost 1 base and 0 bases respectively, with 7 bases between them.

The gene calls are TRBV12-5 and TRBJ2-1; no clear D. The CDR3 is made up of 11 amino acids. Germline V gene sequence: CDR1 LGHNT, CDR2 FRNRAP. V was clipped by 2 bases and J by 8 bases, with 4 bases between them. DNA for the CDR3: TGTGCTAGTGGTTTGTGGTATGAGCAGTTCTTC. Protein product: CASGLWYEQFF.

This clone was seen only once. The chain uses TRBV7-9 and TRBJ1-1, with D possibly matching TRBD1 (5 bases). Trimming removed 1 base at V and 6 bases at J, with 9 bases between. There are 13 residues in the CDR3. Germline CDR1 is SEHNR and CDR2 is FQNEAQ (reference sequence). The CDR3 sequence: CASSLVGAAEAFF. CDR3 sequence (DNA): TGTGCCAGCAGCTTAGTAGGGGCCGCTGAAGCTTTCTTT.

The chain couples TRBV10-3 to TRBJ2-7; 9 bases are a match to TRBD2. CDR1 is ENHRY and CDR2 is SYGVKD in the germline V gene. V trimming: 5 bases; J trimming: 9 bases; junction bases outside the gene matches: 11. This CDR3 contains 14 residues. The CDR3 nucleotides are TGTGCCATCAGTTCCGGGACTAGCATAGAAGCGCAGTACTTC. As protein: CAISSGTSIEAQYF.

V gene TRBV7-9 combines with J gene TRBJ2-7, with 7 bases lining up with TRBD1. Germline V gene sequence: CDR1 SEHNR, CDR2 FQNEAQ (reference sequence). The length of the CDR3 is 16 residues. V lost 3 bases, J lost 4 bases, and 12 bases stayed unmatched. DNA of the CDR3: TGTGCCAGCAGCTTTACCATGGGGACAGACGCTTACGAGCAGTACTTC. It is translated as CASSFTMGTDAYEQYF.

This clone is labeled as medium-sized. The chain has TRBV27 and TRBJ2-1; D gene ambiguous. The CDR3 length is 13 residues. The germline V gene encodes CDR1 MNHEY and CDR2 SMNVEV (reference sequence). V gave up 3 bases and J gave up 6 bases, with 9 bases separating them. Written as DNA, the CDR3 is TGTGCCAGCAGTTTTTCCCTTAGCAATGAGCAGTTCTTC. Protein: CASSFSLSNEQFF.

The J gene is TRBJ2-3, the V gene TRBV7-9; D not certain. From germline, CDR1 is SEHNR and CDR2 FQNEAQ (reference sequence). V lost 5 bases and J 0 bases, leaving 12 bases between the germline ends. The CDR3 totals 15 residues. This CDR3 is CASSHPLKSTDTQYF. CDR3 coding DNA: TGTGCCAGCAGCCATCCCCTTAAAAGCACAGATACGCAGTATTTT.

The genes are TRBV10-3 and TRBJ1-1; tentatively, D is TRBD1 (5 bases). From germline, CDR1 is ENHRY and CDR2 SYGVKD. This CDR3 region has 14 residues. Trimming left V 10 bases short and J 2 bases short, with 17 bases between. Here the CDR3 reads CASTLGQFNTEAFF. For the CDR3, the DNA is TGTGCCAGCACCCTAGGACAATTTAACACTGAAGCTTTCTTT.

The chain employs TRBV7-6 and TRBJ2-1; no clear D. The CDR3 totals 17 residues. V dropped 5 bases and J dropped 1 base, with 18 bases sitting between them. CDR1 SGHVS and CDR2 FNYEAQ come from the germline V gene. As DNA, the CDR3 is TGTGCCAGCAGCCTTGCACACAGCTACCCGTCCTACAATGAGCAGTTCTTC. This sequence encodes CASSLAHSYPSYNEQFF.

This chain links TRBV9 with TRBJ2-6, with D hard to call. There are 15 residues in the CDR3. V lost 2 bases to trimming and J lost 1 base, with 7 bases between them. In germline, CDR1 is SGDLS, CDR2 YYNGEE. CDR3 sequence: CASSVVGSGANVLTF. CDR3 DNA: TGTGCCAGCAGCGTCGTCGGGTCTGGGGCCAACGTCCTGACTTTC.

Here the CDR3 reads CASSPTLDRTYYEQYF. In nucleotides, the CDR3 is TGTGCCAGCAGCCCTACCTTGGACAGGACTTACTACGAGCAGTACTTC. The V call is TRBV4-2, the J call TRBJ2-5; TRBD1 matches 7 bases. The J call may be incorrect, as the DNA end agrees better with TRBJ2-7. Looked up from germline, CDR1 is LGHNA and CDR2 is YNFKEQ. This CDR3 is built from 16 residues.

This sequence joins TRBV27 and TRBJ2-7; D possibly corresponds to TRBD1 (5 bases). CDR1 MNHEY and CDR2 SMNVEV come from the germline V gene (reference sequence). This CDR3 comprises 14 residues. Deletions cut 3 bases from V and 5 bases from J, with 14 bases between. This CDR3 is CASSFVNRPHEQYF. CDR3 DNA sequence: TGTGCCAGCAGTTTTGTTAACAGGCCCCACGAGCAGTACTTC.